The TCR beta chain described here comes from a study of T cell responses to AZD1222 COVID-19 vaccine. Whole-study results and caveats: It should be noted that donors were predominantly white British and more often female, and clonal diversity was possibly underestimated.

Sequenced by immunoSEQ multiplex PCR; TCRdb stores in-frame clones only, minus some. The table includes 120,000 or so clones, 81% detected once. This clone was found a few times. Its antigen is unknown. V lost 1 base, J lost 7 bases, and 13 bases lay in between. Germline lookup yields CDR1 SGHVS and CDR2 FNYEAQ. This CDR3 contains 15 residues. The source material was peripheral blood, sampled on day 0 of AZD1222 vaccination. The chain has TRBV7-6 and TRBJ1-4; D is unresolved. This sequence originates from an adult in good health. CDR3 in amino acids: CASSLGVAVGEKLFF. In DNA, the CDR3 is TGTGCCAGCAGCTTAGGGGTAGCAGTGGGTGAAAAACTGTTTTTT. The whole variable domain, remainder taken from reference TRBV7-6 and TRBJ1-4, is GAGVSQSPRYKVTKRGQDVALRCDPISGHVSLYWYRQALGQGPEFLTYFNYEAQQDKSGLPNDRFSAERPEGSISTLTIQRTEQRDSAMYRCASSLGVAVGEKLFFGSGTQLSVL.